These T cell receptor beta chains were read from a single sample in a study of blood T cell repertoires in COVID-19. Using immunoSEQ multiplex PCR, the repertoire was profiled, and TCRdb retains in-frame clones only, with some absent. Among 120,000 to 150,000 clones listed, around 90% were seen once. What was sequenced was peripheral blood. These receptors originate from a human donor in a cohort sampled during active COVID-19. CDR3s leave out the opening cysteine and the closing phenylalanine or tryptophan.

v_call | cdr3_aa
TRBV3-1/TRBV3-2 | ASSQKGNQPQH
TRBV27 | ASGDEVREQY
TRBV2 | ASSEDRSRNTIY
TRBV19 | ASSIGSYLSYEQY
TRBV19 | ASTPTHGAGELF
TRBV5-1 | ASSPGQQDQPQH
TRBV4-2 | ASSQEPVLNTEAF
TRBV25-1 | ASSEREGAKLF
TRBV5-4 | ASRHQPGTSGGELF
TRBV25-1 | ASRAPWGRRGGEKLF
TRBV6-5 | ASRPTRGQNYGYT
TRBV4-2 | ASSQAAGGSTGELF
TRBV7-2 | ASSLGQYSNQPQH
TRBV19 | ASSAHRDSGNEQY
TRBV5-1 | ASSTSSTTGYSGNTIY
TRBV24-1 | ATSDPIGGGETQY
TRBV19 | ASSTSTGVVYGYT
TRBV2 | ASSPTPEAF
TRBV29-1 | SVVKGRDEQF
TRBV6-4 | ASSTGTENTEAF
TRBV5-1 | ASSLATSGYNEQF
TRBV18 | ASSPQYPTGGSGNTIY
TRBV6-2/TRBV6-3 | ASSYTGVGNQPQH
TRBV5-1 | ASSFAGAGEQY
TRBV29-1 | SVTGTGSGGYT
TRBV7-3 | ASSLAGGVDTQY
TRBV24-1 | ATSDSDRGQY
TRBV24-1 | ATSAGRGSGANVLT
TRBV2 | ASSPNRGPGELF
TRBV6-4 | ASSDSAGGNEQF